The text below deals with one T cell receptor beta chain. The sample comes from a study of blood T cell repertoires in COVID-19. The wider study: Samples came from the United States, Italy and Spain, spanning acute and convalescent COVID-19.

Sequenced by immunoSEQ multiplex PCR; TCRdb stores in-frame clones only, minus some. The sample lists roughly 39,000 clones, 85% seen once, with less than 4.5% in the top ten. The TCR originated in a man aged 60 to 69 with acute or convalescent COVID-19. The sequenced sample consisted of peripheral blood.

The CDR3 region has the DNA TGCGCCAGCAGCCGGACCAGGGCCACGAACACTGAAGCTTTCTTT. This codes for CASSRTRATNTEAFF. V usage is TRBV4-3 and J usage is TRBJ1-1; tentative D call: TRBD1 (5 bases). With 4 bases removed from V and 1 base from J, the gap between germline ends came to 13 bases. The CDR3 contains 15 residues. The germline V gene encodes CDR1 LGHNA and CDR2 YSLEER.